Listed here is a single T cell receptor (beta chain). The repertoire was sequenced with immunoSEQ multiplex PCR; TCRdb's copy has only in-frame clones and lacks some. The sample consists of 100,000 to 150,000 clones, more than 80% of them appearing once. The data were obtained in a study of control samples from healthy donors and cancer patients. V lost 4 bases to trimming and J lost 4 bases, with 7 bases between them. CDR3 size: 13 residues. Germline V lookup: CDR1 LNHNV, CDR2 YYDKDF (reference sequence). This TCR derives from a man aged 18 to 29 in good health. V and J are TRBV15 and TRBJ2-2, with a tentative D call TRBD1 (5 bases). The sequencing input was blood. CDR3 DNA sequence: TGTGCCACCAGCAAAGACAGCACCGGGGAGCTGTTTTTT. Protein: CATSKDSTGELFF.